This T cell receptor (beta chain) was found in a study of control samples from healthy donors and cancer patients. Clones were sequenced by immunoSEQ multiplex PCR, and TCRdb holds only the in-frame ones, with some missing. The table counts roughly 190,000 clones; more than 2% lies in the top ten. This CDR3 comprises 14 residues. Germline V gene sequence: CDR1 LGHNA, CDR2 YNFKEQ. The V gene lost 0 bases and the J gene lost 3 bases, with 7 bases spanning the gap. Input material: blood. The gene calls are TRBV4-2 and TRBJ2-3, with a weak D call TRBD2 (6 bases). The clonotype comes from a woman in her 30s in good health. The CDR3 coding sequence is TGTGCCAGCAGCCAAGATGGGGGGACAGATACGCAGTATTTT. Its translation is CASSQDGGTDTQYF.